The table lists the clone carrying this T cell receptor beta chain with a few counts. The method was immunoSEQ multiplex PCR; TCRdb's version includes in-frame clones alone and lacks a portion of them. The sample comprises 100,000 or so clones, about 80% of which are singletons, and 11% rests with the top ten. These data belong to a study of blood T cell repertoires in COVID-19. With V trimmed by 4 bases and J by 8 bases, 7 bases remained unmatched. CDR1 and CDR2 from the germline V gene are SGHRS and YFSETQ. This CDR3 contains 13 residues. The chain uses TRBV5-1 and TRBJ1-1; 8 bases fit TRBD1. The clonotype was recovered from an older man with active or convalescent COVID-19. The sample comprised peripheral blood. The CDR3, as DNA: TGCGCCAGCAGCCTTGGACAGGGTGAAGAAGCTTTCTTT. Its translation: CASSLGQGEEAFF.